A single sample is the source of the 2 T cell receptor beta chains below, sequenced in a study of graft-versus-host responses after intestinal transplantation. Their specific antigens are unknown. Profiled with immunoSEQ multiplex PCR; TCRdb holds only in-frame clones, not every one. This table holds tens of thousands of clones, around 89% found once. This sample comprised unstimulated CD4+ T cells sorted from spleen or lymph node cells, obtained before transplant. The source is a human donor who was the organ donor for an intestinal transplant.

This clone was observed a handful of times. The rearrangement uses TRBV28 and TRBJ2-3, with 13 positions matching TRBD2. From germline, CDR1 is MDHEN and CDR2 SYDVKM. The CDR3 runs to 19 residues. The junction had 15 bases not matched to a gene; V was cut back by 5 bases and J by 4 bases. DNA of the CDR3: TGTGCCAGCAGTGGAGGAGGGACTAGCGGGACCCCCCTTCCAGATACGCAGTATTTT. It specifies CASSGGGTSGTPLPDTQYF.

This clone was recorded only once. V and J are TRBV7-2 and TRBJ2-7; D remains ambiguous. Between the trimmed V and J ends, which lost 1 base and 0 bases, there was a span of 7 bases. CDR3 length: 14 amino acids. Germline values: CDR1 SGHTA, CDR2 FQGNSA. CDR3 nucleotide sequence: TGTGCCAGCAGCTTAGATCGGAGCTCCTACGAGCAGTACTTC. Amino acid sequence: CASSLDRSSYEQYF.